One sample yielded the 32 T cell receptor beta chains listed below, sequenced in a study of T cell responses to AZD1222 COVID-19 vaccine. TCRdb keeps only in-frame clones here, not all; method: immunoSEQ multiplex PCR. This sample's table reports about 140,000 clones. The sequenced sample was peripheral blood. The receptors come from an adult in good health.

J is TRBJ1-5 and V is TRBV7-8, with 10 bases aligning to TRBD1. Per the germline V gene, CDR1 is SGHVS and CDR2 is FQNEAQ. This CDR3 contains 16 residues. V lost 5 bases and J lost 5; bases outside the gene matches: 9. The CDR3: CASSLTTGGTDQPQHF. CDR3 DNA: TGTGCCAGCAGCCTAACGACAGGGGGCACGGATCAGCCCCAGCATTTT. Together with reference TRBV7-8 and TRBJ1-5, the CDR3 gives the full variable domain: GAGVSQSPRYKVAKRGQDVALRCDPISGHVSLFWYQQALGQGPEFLTYFQNEAQLDKSGLPSDRFFAERPEGSVSTLKIQRTQQEDSAVYLCASSLTTGGTDQPQHFGDGTRLSIL.

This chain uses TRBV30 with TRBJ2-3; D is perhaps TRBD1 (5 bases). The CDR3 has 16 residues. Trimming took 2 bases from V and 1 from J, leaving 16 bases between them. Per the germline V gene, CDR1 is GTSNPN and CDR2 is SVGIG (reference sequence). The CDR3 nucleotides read TGTGCCTGGAGTTATACGCCAGGGTCTGGCACAGATACGCAGTATTTT. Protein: CAWSYTPGSGTDTQYF.

CDR3 protein: CASSQSKTGQGFTEAFF. In DNA, the CDR3 is TGTGCCAGCAGCCAATCAAAAACCGGACAGGGTTTCACTGAAGCTTTCTTT. The chain recombines TRBV4-2 with TRBJ1-1, with TRBD1 matching over 8 bases. CDR3 length equals 17 residues. CDR1 and CDR2 (germline): LGHNA, YNFKEQ. V dropped 2 bases and J dropped 4; count of bases not matched to a gene: 12.

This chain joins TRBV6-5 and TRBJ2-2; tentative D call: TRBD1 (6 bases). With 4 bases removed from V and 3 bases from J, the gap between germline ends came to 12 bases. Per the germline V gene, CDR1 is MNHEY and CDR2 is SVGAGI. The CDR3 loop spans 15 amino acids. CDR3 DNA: TGTGCCAGCAGTTTTCGCCAGGGGTACACCGGGGAGCTGTTTTTT. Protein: CASSFRQGYTGELFF.

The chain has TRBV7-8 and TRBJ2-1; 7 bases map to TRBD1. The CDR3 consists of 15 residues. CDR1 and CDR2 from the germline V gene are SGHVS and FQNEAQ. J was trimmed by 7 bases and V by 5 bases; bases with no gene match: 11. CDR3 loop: CASSQARGRGNEQFF. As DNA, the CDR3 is TGTGCCAGCAGCCAAGCTAGGGGGCGAGGGAATGAGCAGTTCTTC. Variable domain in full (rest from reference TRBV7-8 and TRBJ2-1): GAGVSQSPRYKVAKRGQDVALRCDPISGHVSLFWYQQALGQGPEFLTYFQNEAQLDKSGLPSDRFFAERPEGSVSTLKIQRTQQEDSAVYLCASSQARGRGNEQFFGPGTRLTVL.

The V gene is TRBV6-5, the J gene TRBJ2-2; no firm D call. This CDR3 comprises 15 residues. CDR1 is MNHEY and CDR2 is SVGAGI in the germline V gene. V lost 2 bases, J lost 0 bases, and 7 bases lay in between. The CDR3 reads CASSYIFANTGELFF. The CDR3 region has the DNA TGTGCCAGCAGTTACATTTTCGCGAACACCGGGGAGCTGTTTTTT.

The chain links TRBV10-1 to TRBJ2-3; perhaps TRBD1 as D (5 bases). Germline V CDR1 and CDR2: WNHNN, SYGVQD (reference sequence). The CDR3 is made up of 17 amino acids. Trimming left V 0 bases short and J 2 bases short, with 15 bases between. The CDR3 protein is CASSESTTVFSTDTQYF. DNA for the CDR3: TGCGCCAGCAGTGAGTCTACGACAGTTTTTTCCACAGATACGCAGTATTTT.

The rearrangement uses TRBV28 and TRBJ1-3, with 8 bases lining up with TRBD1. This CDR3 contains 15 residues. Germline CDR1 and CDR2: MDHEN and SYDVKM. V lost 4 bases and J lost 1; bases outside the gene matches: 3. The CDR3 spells CASSSQGASGNTIYF. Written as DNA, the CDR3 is TGTGCCAGCAGTTCCCAGGGGGCGTCTGGAAACACCATATATTTT.

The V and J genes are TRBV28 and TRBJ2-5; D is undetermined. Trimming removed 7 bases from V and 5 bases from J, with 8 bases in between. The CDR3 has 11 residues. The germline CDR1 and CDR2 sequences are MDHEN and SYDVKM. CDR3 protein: CASTSIETQYF. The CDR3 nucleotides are TGTGCCAGCACCAGTATCGAGACCCAGTACTTC.

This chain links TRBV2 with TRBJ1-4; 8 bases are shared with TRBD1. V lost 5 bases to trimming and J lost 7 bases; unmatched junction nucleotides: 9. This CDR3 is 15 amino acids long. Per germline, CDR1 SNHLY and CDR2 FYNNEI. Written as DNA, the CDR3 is TGTGCCAGCAGTCGTACCGGGACAGGCGGTGAAAAACTGTTTTTT. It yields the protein CASSRTGTGGEKLFF.

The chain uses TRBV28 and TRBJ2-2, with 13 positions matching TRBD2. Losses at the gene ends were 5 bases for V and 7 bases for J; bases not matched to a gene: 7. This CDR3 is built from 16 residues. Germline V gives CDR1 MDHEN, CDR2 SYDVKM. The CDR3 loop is CASSATSGGAIGELFF. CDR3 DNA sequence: TGTGCCAGCAGTGCAACTAGCGGGGGGGCGATCGGGGAGCTGTTTTTT. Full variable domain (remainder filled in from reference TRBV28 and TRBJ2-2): DVKVTQSSRYLVKRTGEKVFLECVQDMDHENMFWYRQDPGLGLRLIYFSYDVKMKEKGDIPEGYSVSREKKERFSLILESASTNQTSMYLCASSATSGGAIGELFFGEGSRLTVL.

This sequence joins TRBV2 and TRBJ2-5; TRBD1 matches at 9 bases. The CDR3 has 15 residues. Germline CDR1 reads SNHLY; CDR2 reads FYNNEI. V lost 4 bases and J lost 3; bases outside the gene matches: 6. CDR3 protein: CASSARDRVKETQYF. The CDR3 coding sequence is TGTGCCAGCAGTGCCCGGGACAGGGTCAAAGAGACCCAGTACTTC.

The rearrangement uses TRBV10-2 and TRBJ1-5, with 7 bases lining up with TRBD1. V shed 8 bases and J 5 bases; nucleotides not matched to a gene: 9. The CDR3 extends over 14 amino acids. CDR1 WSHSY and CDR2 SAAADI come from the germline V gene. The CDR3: CASYRGGSDQPQHF. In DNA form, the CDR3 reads TGCGCCAGCTACAGGGGTGGGAGTGATCAGCCCCAGCATTTT.

CDR3 bases: TGTGCCAGCAGCTTCCAGGGGGTTTACAATGAGCAGTTCTTC. The encoded protein is CASSFQGVYNEQFF. The rearrangement joins TRBV7-2 to TRBJ2-1, with 7 bases that match TRBD1. V shed 3 bases and J 4 bases; nucleotides not matched to a gene: 3. The CDR3 extends over 14 amino acids. Germline CDR1 SGHTA, CDR2 FQGNSA.

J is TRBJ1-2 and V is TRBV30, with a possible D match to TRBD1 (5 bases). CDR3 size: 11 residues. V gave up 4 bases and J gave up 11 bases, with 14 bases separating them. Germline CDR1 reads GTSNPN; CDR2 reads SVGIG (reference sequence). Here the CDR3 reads CAWTNRGGYTF. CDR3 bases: TGTGCCTGGACCAATCGGGGGGGATACACCTTC.

CDR3: CASSPPTVEKLFF. CDR3 in DNA: TGTGCCAGCTCACCACCTACAGTAGAAAAACTGTTTTTT. The chain uses TRBV18 and TRBJ1-4; D is ambiguous. CDR3 length: 13 amino acids. V was clipped by 0 bases and J by 8 bases, with 7 bases between them. Germline loops: CDR1 KGHSH, CDR2 LQKENI.

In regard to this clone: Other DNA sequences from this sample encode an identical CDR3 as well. CDR3 sequence (DNA): TGTGCCTGGAGTGTGGGGGGAGAGACCCAGTACTTC. Protein product: CAWSVGGETQYF. This rearrangement joins TRBV30 to TRBJ2-5; TRBD2 is a possible D gene (6 bases). Trimming removed 0 bases at V and 4 bases at J, with 6 bases between. The germline V gene has CDR1 GTSNPN and CDR2 SVGIG (reference sequence). The CDR3 contains 12 residues.

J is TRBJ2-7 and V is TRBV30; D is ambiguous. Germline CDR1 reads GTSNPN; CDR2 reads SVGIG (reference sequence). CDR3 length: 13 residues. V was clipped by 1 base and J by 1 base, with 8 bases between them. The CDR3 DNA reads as TGTGCCTGGAGTGAAGCGCGTTCCTACGAGCAGTACTTC. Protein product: CAWSEARSYEQYF.

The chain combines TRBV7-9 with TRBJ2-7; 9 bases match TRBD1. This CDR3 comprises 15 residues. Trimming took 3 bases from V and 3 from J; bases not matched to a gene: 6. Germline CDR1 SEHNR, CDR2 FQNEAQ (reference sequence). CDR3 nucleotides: TGTGCCAGCAGCTTGCCGGGACAGGGCTTCTACGAGCAGTACTTC. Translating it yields CASSLPGQGFYEQYF.

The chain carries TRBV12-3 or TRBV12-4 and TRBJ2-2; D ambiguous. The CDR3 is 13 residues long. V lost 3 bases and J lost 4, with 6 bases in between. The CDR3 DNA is TGTGCCAGCAGTTTGATGCGCACCGGGGAGCTGTTTTTT. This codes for CASSLMRTGELFF.

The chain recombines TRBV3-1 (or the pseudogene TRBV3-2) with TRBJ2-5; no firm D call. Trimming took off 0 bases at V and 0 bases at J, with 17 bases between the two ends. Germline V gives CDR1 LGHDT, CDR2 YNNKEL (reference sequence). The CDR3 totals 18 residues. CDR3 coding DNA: TGTGCCAGCAGCCAAGAGAGGTTAGTGGGCCGACACCAAGAGACCCAGTACTTC. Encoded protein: CASSQERLVGRHQETQYF.

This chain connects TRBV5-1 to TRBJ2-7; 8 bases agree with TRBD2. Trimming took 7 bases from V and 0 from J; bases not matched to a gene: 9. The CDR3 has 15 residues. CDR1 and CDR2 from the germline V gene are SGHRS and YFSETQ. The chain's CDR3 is CASGRSGVNSYEQYF. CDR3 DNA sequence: TGCGCCAGCGGACGTAGCGGGGTGAACTCCTACGAGCAGTACTTC.

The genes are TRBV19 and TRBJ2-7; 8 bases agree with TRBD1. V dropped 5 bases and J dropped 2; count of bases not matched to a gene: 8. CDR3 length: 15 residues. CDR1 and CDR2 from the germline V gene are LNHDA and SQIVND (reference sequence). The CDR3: CASSPPRGPPYEQYF. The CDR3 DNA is TGTGCCAGTAGTCCTCCCAGGGGGCCCCCCTACGAGCAGTACTTC.

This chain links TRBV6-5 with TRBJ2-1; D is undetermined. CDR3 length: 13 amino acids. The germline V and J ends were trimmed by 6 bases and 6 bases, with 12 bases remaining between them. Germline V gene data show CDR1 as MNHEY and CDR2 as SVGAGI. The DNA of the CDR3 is TGTGCCAGCAGCCACCTGGGGTCCAATGAGCAGTTCTTC. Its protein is CASSHLGSNEQFF.

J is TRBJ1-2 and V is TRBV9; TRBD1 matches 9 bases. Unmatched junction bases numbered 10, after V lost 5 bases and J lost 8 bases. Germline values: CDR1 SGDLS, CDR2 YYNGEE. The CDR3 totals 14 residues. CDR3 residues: CASSREGTGKGYTF. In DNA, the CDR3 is TGTGCCAGCAGTAGAGAGGGGACAGGGAAAGGCTACACCTTC.

The CDR3 bases are TGTGCCAGCAGTGACCAGGGGTACGAGCAGTACTTC. Translating gives CASSDQGYEQYF. The chain joins TRBV2 to TRBJ2-7; D is perhaps TRBD1 (6 bases). Germline lookup yields CDR1 SNHLY and CDR2 FYNNEI. Trimming pared 3 bases from V and 4 bases from J, leaving 7 bases between. This CDR3 contains 12 residues.

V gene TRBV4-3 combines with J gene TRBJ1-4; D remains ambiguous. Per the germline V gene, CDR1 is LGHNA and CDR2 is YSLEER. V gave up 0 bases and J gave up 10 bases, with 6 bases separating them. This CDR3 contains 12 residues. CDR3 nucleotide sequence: TGCGCCAGCAGCCAAGATCGGCTAAAACTGTTTTTT. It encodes CASSQDRLKLFF.

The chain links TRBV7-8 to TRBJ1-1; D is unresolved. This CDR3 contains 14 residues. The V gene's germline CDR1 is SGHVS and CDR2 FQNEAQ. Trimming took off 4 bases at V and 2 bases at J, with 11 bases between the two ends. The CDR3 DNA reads TGTGCCAGCAGCTCAAATACAGATAACACTGAAGCTTTCTTT. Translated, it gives CASSSNTDNTEAFF.

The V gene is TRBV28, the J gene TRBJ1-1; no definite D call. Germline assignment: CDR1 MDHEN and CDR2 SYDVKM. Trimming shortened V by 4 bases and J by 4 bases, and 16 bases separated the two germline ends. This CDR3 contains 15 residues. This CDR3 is CASSSPGGMGTEAFF. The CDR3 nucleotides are TGTGCCAGCAGTTCCCCCGGTGGGATGGGCACTGAAGCTTTCTTT.

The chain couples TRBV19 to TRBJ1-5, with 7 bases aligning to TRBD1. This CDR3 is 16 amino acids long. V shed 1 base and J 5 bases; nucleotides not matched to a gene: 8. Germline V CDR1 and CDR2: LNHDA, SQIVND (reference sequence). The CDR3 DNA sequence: TGTGCCAGTAGTATAGGGGAACAGGGGAGCTATCAGCCCCAGCATTTT. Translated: CASSIGEQGSYQPQHF.

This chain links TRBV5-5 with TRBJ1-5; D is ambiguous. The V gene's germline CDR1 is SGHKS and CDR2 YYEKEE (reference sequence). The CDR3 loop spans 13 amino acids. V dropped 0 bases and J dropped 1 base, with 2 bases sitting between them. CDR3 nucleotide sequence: TGTGCCAGCAGCTTGGACAGCAATCAGCCCCAGCATTTT. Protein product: CASSLDSNQPQHF.

The CDR3 spells CASSYDYGVRNEQYF. DNA for the CDR3: TGTGCCAGCAGTTACGATTACGGGGTTAGGAACGAGCAGTACTTC. This rearrangement joins TRBV6-5 to TRBJ2-7; maybe TRBD2 (5 bases). Germline V gene sequence: CDR1 MNHEY, CDR2 SVGAGI. V lost 2 bases to trimming and J lost 5 bases, with 16 bases between them. The CDR3 sequence is 15 residues long.